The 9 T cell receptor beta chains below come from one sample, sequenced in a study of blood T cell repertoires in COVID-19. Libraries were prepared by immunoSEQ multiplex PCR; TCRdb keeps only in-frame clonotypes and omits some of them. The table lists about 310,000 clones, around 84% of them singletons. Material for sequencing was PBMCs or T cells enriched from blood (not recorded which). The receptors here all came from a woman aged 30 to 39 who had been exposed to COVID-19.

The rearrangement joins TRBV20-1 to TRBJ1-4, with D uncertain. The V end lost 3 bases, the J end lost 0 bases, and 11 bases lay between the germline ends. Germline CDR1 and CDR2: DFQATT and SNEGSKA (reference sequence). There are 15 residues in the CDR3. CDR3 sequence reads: CSASIPDSTNEKLFF. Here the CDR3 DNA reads TGCAGTGCTAGTATCCCCGACTCAACTAATGAAAAACTGTTTTTT.

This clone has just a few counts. CDR3 region: CASSLVGGNSGNTIYF. DNA of the CDR3: TGTGCCAGCAGCTTAGTCGGAGGGAACTCTGGAAACACCATATATTTT. The chain links TRBV7-2 to TRBJ1-3; D gene ambiguous. This CDR3 spans 16 amino acids. Trimming removed 1 base from V and 0 bases from J, with 10 bases in between. Germline CDR1 reads SGHTA; CDR2 reads FQGNSA. Combining the CDR3 with reference TRBV7-2 and TRBJ1-3 gives the whole variable domain GAGVSQSPSNKVTEKGKDVELRCDPISGHTALYWYRQSLGQGLEFLIYFQGNSAPDKSGLPSDRFSAERTGGSVSTLTIQRTQQEDSAVYLCASSLVGGNSGNTIYFGEGSWLTVV.

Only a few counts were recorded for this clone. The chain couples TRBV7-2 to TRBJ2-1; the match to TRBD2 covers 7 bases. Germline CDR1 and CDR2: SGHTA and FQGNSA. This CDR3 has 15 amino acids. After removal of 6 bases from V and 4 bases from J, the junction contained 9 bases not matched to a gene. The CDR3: CASSRPSGLYNEQFF. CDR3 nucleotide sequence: TGTGCCAGCAGTCGTCCTAGCGGACTTTACAATGAGCAGTTCTTC. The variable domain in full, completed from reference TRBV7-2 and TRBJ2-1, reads GAGVSQSPSNKVTEKGKDVELRCDPISGHTALYWYRQSLGQGLEFLIYFQGNSAPDKSGLPSDRFSAERTGGSVSTLTIQRTQQEDSAVYLCASSRPSGLYNEQFFGPGTRLTVL.

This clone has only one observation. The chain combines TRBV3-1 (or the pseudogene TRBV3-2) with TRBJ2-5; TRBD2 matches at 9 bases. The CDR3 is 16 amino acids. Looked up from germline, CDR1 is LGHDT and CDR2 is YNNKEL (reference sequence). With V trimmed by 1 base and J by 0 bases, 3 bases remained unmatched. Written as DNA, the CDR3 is TGTGCCAGCAGCCAAGGGAGCGGGAGGCACCAAGAGACCCAGTACTTC. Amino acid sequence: CASSQGSGRHQETQYF.

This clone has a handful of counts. The chain's CDR3 is CASSYGGVTYEQYF. The CDR3 coding sequence is TGTGCCAGCAGTTACGGGGGGGTAACCTACGAGCAGTACTTC. The chain employs TRBV6-2 or TRBV6-3 and TRBJ2-7; 7 positions agree with TRBD2. V lost 2 bases, J lost 2 bases, and 3 bases stayed unmatched. Germline V CDR1 and CDR2: MNHEY, SVGEGT. The CDR3 loop spans 14 amino acids.

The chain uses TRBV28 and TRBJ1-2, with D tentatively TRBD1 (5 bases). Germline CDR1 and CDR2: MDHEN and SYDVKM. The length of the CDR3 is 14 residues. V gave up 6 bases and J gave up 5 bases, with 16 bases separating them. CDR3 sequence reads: CASRTQGGGYGYTF. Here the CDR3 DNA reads TGTGCCAGCAGGACCCAGGGTGGAGGGTATGGCTACACCTTC.

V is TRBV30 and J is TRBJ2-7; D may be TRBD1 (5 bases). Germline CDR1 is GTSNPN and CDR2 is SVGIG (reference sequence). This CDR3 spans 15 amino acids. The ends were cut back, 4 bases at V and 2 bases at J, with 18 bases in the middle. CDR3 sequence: CAWTPGALSTYEQYF. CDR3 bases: TGTGCCTGGACTCCTGGGGCACTTTCCACCTACGAGCAGTACTTC. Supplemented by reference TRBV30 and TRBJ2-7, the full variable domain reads SQTIHQWPATLVQPVGSPLSLECTVEGTSNPNLYWYRQAAGRGLQLLFYSVGIGQISSEVPQNLSASRPQDRQFILSSKKLLLSDSGFYLCAWTPGALSTYEQYFGPGTRLTVT.

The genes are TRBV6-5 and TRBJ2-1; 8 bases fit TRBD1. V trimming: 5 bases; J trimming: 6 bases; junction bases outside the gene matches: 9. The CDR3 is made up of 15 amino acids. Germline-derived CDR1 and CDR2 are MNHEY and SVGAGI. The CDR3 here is CASSNRQGSLNEQFF. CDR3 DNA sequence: TGTGCCAGCAGTAATAGACAGGGGTCCCTCAATGAGCAGTTCTTC.

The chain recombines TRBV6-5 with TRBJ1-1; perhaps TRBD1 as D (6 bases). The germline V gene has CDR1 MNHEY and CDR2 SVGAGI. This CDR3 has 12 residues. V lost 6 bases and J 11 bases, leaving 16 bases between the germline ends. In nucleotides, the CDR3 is TGTGCCAGCAGGGCGCAGGGGCGGGGGGCTTTCTTT. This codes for CASRAQGRGAFF.